This T cell receptor (beta chain) was captured in a study of cytomegalovirus exposure and HLA in healthy donors. Clones were read by immunoSEQ multiplex PCR, and TCRdb kept only the in-frame ones, dropping some. This table holds about 98,000 clones, around 90% found once. Germline V gives CDR1 KGHSH, CDR2 LQKENI. The junction had 2 bases not matched to a gene; V was cut back by 3 bases and J by 6 bases. This CDR3 comprises 12 residues. On this clone: The target antigen is unknown.

The study's findings and limits: Some public TCRs appeared in many individuals, while most sequences were rare. First-cohort TCR clusters were later found to tend to co-occur in the 120 validation repertoires.

Material for sequencing was PBMCs. The sequence came from a woman aged 25 to 39 in good health and CMV-seronegative. J is TRBJ2-7 and V is TRBV18; 7 nucleotides agree with TRBD1. The CDR3 region has the DNA TGTGCCAGCTCACCCGGGACAGTCGAGCAGTACTTC. Its translation is CASSPGTVEQYF.